This T cell receptor beta chain was identified in a study of early T cells in non-severe SARS-CoV-2 infection (TCRdb year 2021). Regarding the study in general: Bulk RNA from unsorted whole blood was used for TCR sequencing, so alpha and beta chains could not be paired. What the work shows at the level of the full study, not this receptor alone: Matching against VDJdb was skewed toward anti-spike CD8 responses, likely underestimated virus-specific expansions, and missed private and CD4 specificities.

The junction carries 18 bases between V and J, which are trimmed by 5 bases and 7 bases respectively. Including the terminal cysteine and phenylalanine, the CDR3 comprises 14 residues. Left in the record is the CDR3 DNA by itself, 42 bases read in frame from the first base. As encoded in the germline V gene (reference sequence), CDR1 is SGHNT while CDR2 is YYREEE. Preparation of the library involved 5' RACE. Sequencer: NextSeq 500. In the TCR library protocol, unique molecular identifiers were attached to individual cDNA molecules to correct for PCR bias and sequencing error. Sequencing covered both TCR alpha and beta chains, and within each sample the abundances of alpha and beta sequences were tightly co-correlated. The original methods were these. Decombinator V4 was used to annotate the V gene, J gene and CDR3 of the TCR sequences. Expanded TCRs were defined as changing significantly between any two time points under a Poisson model with p below 0.0001. TCR abundances were normalised to the total number of TCRs sequenced per sample and were expressed as counts per million. MAIT TCRs were defined by TRAV1-2 paired with TRAJ12, TRAJ20 or TRAJ33, and iNKT TCRs by TRAV10 paired with TRAJ18. VDJdb, accessed 1 November 2021, was searched for CMV, EBV and SARS-CoV-2 annotated TCRs, with TCRs annotated for multiple antigens excluded. Using fastp at Q25 and MiXCR, TCRdb reprocessed the public reads and kept productive beta chains. Each record represents a unique CDR3 protein, reported with the most common genes and DNA among its rows. TCRdb, rather than the study authors, made the V and J calls. The sample table holds some 50,000 distinct CDR3 sequences, of which about 4.6% were seen once. The leading ten clones occupy around 5.5% of the sample.

Set within a cohort of healthcare workers in London, UK, this nested case-control study involved weekly PCR testing of nasopharyngeal swabs along with blood sampling. Between 23 and 31 March 2020, the week of the UK lockdown, healthcare workers were enrolled and then followed up weekly for as long as 16 weeks. This clonotype was counted at least ten times. Its antigen is currently not known. The input lacks base qualities; no much larger clone sits a single base away. This clonotype originated in an adult who was a healthcare worker with PCR-confirmed SARS-CoV-2 infection or an uninfected control (not recorded which). Sequenced: whole blood. The chain is assembled from TRBV5-4 and TRBJ1-2; the D gene is perhaps TRBD1, on 5 matching bases. The CDR3 region reads CASSRLGRASGYTF. The bases are TGTGCCAGCAGTCGACTGGGCAGGGCAAGTGGCTACACCTTC.